This is a list of T cell receptor beta chains from one sample in a study of regulatory T cells in long-lasting Graves disease. One entry per CDR3 protein results from TCRdb running MiXCR on the multiplex PCR reads. Seen here are 500,000 or so distinct CDR3 sequences, roughly 15% observed once, and the top ten hold approximately 15%. The same data also went into a second study, on T cells in Graves' hyperthyroidism and ophthalmopathy.

The sample was peripheral blood mononuclear cells (PBMCs), taken at new diagnosis, from a patient treated with antithyroid drugs. The receptors originated from a woman aged 45-59 years with Graves disease. CDR3s include the opening cysteine and the closing phenylalanine or tryptophan. The D gene is left open where the match is weak. The size entry is marked missing in some rows and otherwise reads once, few, many or a size class.

J gene: TRBJ1-4; V gene: TRBV15; clone size: few; D gene: TRBD1; CDR3 DNA: TGTGCCACCAGCAGGACAGGGCGGGAAAAACTGTTTTTT; CDR3 protein: CATSRTGREKLFF
J gene: TRBJ1-2; V gene: TRBV28; clone size: many; D gene: TRBD1; CDR3 DNA: TGTGCCAGCAGTTTATATCGGGACAGCTACTATGGCTACACCTTC; CDR3 protein: CASSLYRDSYYGYTF
J gene: TRBJ1-4; V gene: TRBV12-3/TRBV12-4; clone size: many; D gene: NA; CDR3 DNA: TGTGCCAGCAGTCTCAGCCGGGAGCTTGGTGGGTTCGAAAAACTGTTTTTT; CDR3 protein: CASSLSRELGGFEKLFF
J gene: TRBJ2-7; V gene: TRBV29-1; clone size: many; D gene: TRBD2; CDR3 DNA: TGCAGCGTGGGACTAGCGGGAGGGCCCGACGAGCAGTACTTC; CDR3 protein: CSVGLAGGPDEQYF
J gene: TRBJ2-7; V gene: TRBV28; clone size: many; D gene: TRBD1; CDR3 DNA: TGTGCCAGCAGTCCCGGGACAGCCACGGGCCCGGAGGTGTACTTC; CDR3 protein: CASSPGTATGPEVYF
J gene: TRBJ2-3; V gene: TRBV15; clone size: few; D gene: TRBD1; CDR3 DNA: TGTGCCACCAGCAGTTCACAGGGGGCCTCAGATACGCAGTATTTT; CDR3 protein: CATSSSQGASDTQYF
J gene: TRBJ2-2; V gene: TRBV5-5; clone size: NA; D gene: TRBD2; CDR3 DNA: TGTGCCAGCAGCTCCCCCCCGCCGGGACTAGAAACCGGGGAGCTGTTTTTT; CDR3 protein: CASSSPPPGLETGELFF
J gene: TRBJ2-1; V gene: TRBV5-1; clone size: few; D gene: NA; CDR3 DNA: TGCGCCAGCAGCTTGGCCGTTACCACAGCCGGCGAGCAGTTCTTC; CDR3 protein: CASSLAVTTAGEQFF
J gene: TRBJ2-5; V gene: TRBV10-3; clone size: many; D gene: TRBD1; CDR3 DNA: TGTGCCATCAGTGAACCGGACAGGGGCGGTGAGACCCAGTACTTC; CDR3 protein: CAISEPDRGGETQYF
J gene: TRBJ2-3; V gene: TRBV6-1; clone size: many; D gene: TRBD2; CDR3 DNA: TGTGCCAGCAGTGAATTGGCGGGAGAGACTGATACGCAGTATTTT; CDR3 protein: CASSELAGETDTQYF
J gene: TRBJ1-6; V gene: TRBV5-5; clone size: once; D gene: NA; CDR3 DNA: TGTGCCAGCAGCTCCTCGAGGGACAATTCACCCCTCCACTTT; CDR3 protein: CASSSSRDNSPLHF
J gene: TRBJ1-5; V gene: TRBV20-1; clone size: few; D gene: NA; CDR3 DNA: TGCAGTGCTAGCGGAAGGTATAGCAATCAGCCCCAGCATTTT; CDR3 protein: CSASGRYSNQPQHF
J gene: TRBJ1-3; V gene: TRBV18; clone size: few; D gene: NA; CDR3 DNA: TGTGCCAGCTCACCAATAGAGGGGCACTCTGGAAACACCATATATTTT; CDR3 protein: CASSPIEGHSGNTIYF
J gene: TRBJ2-2; V gene: TRBV11-2; clone size: NA; D gene: NA; CDR3 DNA: TGTGCCAGCAGCATCCTAGCGGGACAGGACACCGGGGAGCTGTTTTTT; CDR3 protein: CASSILAGQDTGELFF
J gene: TRBJ1-4; V gene: TRBV7-8; clone size: many; D gene: NA; CDR3 DNA: TGTGCCAGCAGTCCAACAGGAACAGCGGAAAAACTATTTTTT; CDR3 protein: CASSPTGTAEKLFF
J gene: TRBJ2-2; V gene: TRBV11-2; clone size: many; D gene: NA; CDR3 DNA: TGTGCCAGCAGTAATAGGTGGTGGCAGCCTTTCACCGGGGAGCTGTTTTTT; CDR3 protein: CASSNRWWQPFTGELFF
J gene: TRBJ2-7; V gene: TRBV28; clone size: NA; D gene: TRBD1; CDR3 DNA: TGTGCCAGCATAGGACAGGGCTACGAGCAGTACTTC; CDR3 protein: CASIGQGYEQYF
J gene: TRBJ2-6; V gene: TRBV5-1; clone size: few; D gene: NA; CDR3 DNA: TGCGCCAGCAGCTTCTACAGGGATACTGGGGCCAACGTCCTGACTTTC; CDR3 protein: CASSFYRDTGANVLTF
J gene: TRBJ1-4; V gene: TRBV19; clone size: NA; D gene: NA; CDR3 DNA: TGTGCCAGTAGTATCACCGGGACGAATGAAAAACTGTTTTTT; CDR3 protein: CASSITGTNEKLFF
J gene: TRBJ2-4; V gene: TRBV28; clone size: NA; D gene: TRBD1; CDR3 DNA: TGTGCCAGCAGTTTGCCGAGGACAAGACAGGGGAAAAACATTCAGTACTTC; CDR3 protein: CASSLPRTRQGKNIQYF
J gene: TRBJ2-7; V gene: TRBV19; clone size: NA; D gene: NA; CDR3 DNA: TGTGCCAGTAGTTTTGGAGAATCCTACGAGCAGTACTTC; CDR3 protein: CASSFGESYEQYF
J gene: TRBJ2-5; V gene: TRBV20-1; clone size: many; D gene: TRBD2; CDR3 DNA: TGCAGCGCGAACCCTAGCGGGAGGGGAGAGACCCAGTACTTC; CDR3 protein: CSANPSGRGETQYF
J gene: TRBJ2-5; V gene: TRBV24-1; clone size: few; D gene: NA; CDR3 DNA: TGTGCCACCAGTGAATGGGGCTCAGAGACCCAGTACTTC; CDR3 protein: CATSEWGSETQYF
J gene: TRBJ1-3; V gene: TRBV28; clone size: NA; D gene: TRBD1; CDR3 DNA: TGTGCCAGCAGTCCCCCGGACAGGAACACCATATATTTT; CDR3 protein: CASSPPDRNTIYF
J gene: TRBJ1-6; V gene: TRBV28; clone size: many; D gene: TRBD1; CDR3 DNA: TGTGCCAGCAGTTTCGCCCGCGGACAGGCTTACTTT; CDR3 protein: CASSFARGQAYF
J gene: TRBJ1-1; V gene: TRBV10-2; clone size: many; D gene: NA; CDR3 DNA: TGCGCCAGCAGATCCGGCAGCGGCACTGAAGCTTTCTTT; CDR3 protein: CASRSGSGTEAFF
J gene: TRBJ2-1; V gene: TRBV11-2; clone size: many; D gene: NA; CDR3 DNA: TGTGCCAGCAGCCTAGGTGGCGTTGAGCAGTTCTTC; CDR3 protein: CASSLGGVEQFF
J gene: TRBJ2-3; V gene: TRBV7-7; clone size: few; D gene: TRBD2; CDR3 DNA: TGTGCTAGCAGCGGGGGGACCTCGGGTACGCAGTATTTT; CDR3 protein: CASSGGTSGTQYF
J gene: TRBJ2-3; V gene: TRBV9; clone size: few; D gene: TRBD2; CDR3 DNA: TGTGCCAGCAGCGCAACCCCCAGCGGGAGGGCCGGAATAGATACGCAGTATTTT; CDR3 protein: CASSATPSGRAGIDTQYF
J gene: TRBJ2-4; V gene: TRBV12-3/TRBV12-4; clone size: NA; D gene: NA; CDR3 DNA: TGTGCCAGCAGTTCTCTCGGGGCCAAAAACATTCAGTACTTC; CDR3 protein: CASSSLGAKNIQYF
J gene: TRBJ2-2; V gene: TRBV28; clone size: many; D gene: NA; CDR3 DNA: TGTGCCAGCAGATTGTCCGGGGCCGGTTACACCGGGGAGCTGTTTTTT; CDR3 protein: CASRLSGAGYTGELFF
J gene: TRBJ1-2; V gene: TRBV28; clone size: NA; D gene: TRBD1; CDR3 DNA: TGTGCCAGCAGTGGCCAGGGGGGACGGGGGTTGGGCGGCTACACCTTC; CDR3 protein: CASSGQGGRGLGGYTF
J gene: TRBJ2-2; V gene: TRBV15; clone size: few; D gene: TRBD1; CDR3 DNA: TGTGCCACCAGCAGAGGAGGGGGCGTATACACCGGGGAGCTGTTTTTT; CDR3 protein: CATSRGGGVYTGELFF
J gene: TRBJ2-5; V gene: TRBV9; clone size: NA; D gene: TRBD1; CDR3 DNA: TGTGCCAGCAGCCCACGACAGGGTGCCAATTCTGGGGAGACCCAGTACTTC; CDR3 protein: CASSPRQGANSGETQYF
J gene: TRBJ1-5; V gene: TRBV2; clone size: NA; D gene: TRBD1; CDR3 DNA: TGTGCCAGCGTCAGGGGGCTCAATCAGCCCCAGCATTTT; CDR3 protein: CASVRGLNQPQHF
J gene: TRBJ2-7; V gene: TRBV5-6; clone size: few; D gene: TRBD1; CDR3 DNA: TGTGCCAGCAGCTCCGGGACAGTGGAAGCCTACGAGCAGTACTTC; CDR3 protein: CASSSGTVEAYEQYF
J gene: TRBJ2-4; V gene: TRBV6-1; clone size: few; D gene: TRBD2; CDR3 DNA: TGTGCCAGCGTGCCATTTCGGGAGGGCGGAAACATTCAGTACTTC; CDR3 protein: CASVPFREGGNIQYF
J gene: TRBJ2-3; V gene: TRBV6-5; clone size: many; D gene: NA; CDR3 DNA: TGTGCCAGCAGTTACTCGCAGGGGACCGGGACAGATACGCAGTATTTT; CDR3 protein: CASSYSQGTGTDTQYF
J gene: TRBJ2-5; V gene: TRBV12-5; clone size: many; D gene: TRBD2; CDR3 DNA: TGTGCTAGTGGCCGAGAGCGGGGGACCAGGGAGACCCAGTACTTC; CDR3 protein: CASGRERGTRETQYF
J gene: TRBJ1-2; V gene: TRBV5-1; clone size: many; D gene: NA; CDR3 DNA: TGCGCCAGTAGACACAGCAGGGACGCTCAGTATGGCTACACCTTC; CDR3 protein: CASRHSRDAQYGYTF
J gene: TRBJ1-5; V gene: TRBV19; clone size: many; D gene: NA; CDR3 DNA: TGTGCCAGTAGTATCGGGGGAAGCAATCAGCCCCAGCATTTT; CDR3 protein: CASSIGGSNQPQHF
J gene: TRBJ2-1; V gene: TRBV7-8; clone size: many; D gene: NA; CDR3 DNA: TGTGCCAGCAGCTTCAGTGGGGATGAGCAGTTCTTC; CDR3 protein: CASSFSGDEQFF
J gene: TRBJ2-5; V gene: TRBV3-1; clone size: NA; D gene: NA; CDR3 DNA: TGTGCCAGCAGCACCAGACGGTTCCAAGAGACCCAGTACTTC; CDR3 protein: CASSTRRFQETQYF
J gene: TRBJ2-1; V gene: TRBV20-1; clone size: NA; D gene: TRBD2; CDR3 DNA: TGCAGTGCTAGAGACCGGACTAGTCTTCATGAGCAGTTCTTC; CDR3 protein: CSARDRTSLHEQFF
J gene: TRBJ2-6; V gene: TRBV20-1; clone size: many; D gene: NA; CDR3 DNA: TGCAGTGCTGACGGGGGATCTGGGGCCAACGTCCTGACTTTC; CDR3 protein: CSADGGSGANVLTF
J gene: TRBJ2-5; V gene: TRBV2; clone size: many; D gene: NA; CDR3 DNA: TGTGCCAGCAGACAATCCGGGGTGGGGCGGAAGACCCAGTACTTC; CDR3 protein: CASRQSGVGRKTQYF
J gene: TRBJ2-7; V gene: TRBV30; clone size: many; D gene: NA; CDR3 DNA: TGTGCCTGGAACCCGGGACACCCCTCCTACGAGCAGTACTTC; CDR3 protein: CAWNPGHPSYEQYF
J gene: TRBJ1-2; V gene: TRBV5-6; clone size: few; D gene: TRBD1; CDR3 DNA: TGTGCCAGCAGCACCGGGGACAGTAACTATGGCTACACCTTC; CDR3 protein: CASSTGDSNYGYTF
J gene: TRBJ2-7; V gene: TRBV10-3; clone size: few; D gene: TRBD1; CDR3 DNA: TGTGCCATCAACCCGGGACAGGGGATCTACGAGCAGTACTTC; CDR3 protein: CAINPGQGIYEQYF
J gene: TRBJ1-2; V gene: TRBV10-3; clone size: many; D gene: NA; CDR3 DNA: TGTGCCATCAGACCAGACGAATCAAAGGGCTACACCTTC; CDR3 protein: CAIRPDESKGYTF
J gene: TRBJ2-2; V gene: TRBV2; clone size: many; D gene: TRBD2; CDR3 DNA: TGTGCCAGCAGTGAAGTTTTAGCGGGAGGACCTGGGGAGCTGTTTTTT; CDR3 protein: CASSEVLAGGPGELFF
J gene: TRBJ2-7; V gene: TRBV5-1; clone size: many; D gene: NA; CDR3 DNA: TGCGCCAGCAGAGCGGCGATAGGAACCTACGAGCAGTACTTC; CDR3 protein: CASRAAIGTYEQYF